This T cell receptor (beta chain) was sequenced during a study of blood T cell repertoires in COVID-19. Turning to the study itself: T cells, B-cell-depleted T cells, or PBMCs provided the cDNA or gDNA that served as material.

In the original processing: Cell counts per sample came from amplifying reference gene primers. Clones were sequenced by immunoSEQ multiplex PCR, and TCRdb holds only the in-frame ones, with some missing. V and J calls and clone size come straight from that table; D and trimming were deduced from the DNA. The sample includes about 170,000 clones, 86% of them seen just once. Seattle patients were enrolled while actively infected and followed longitudinally. This receptor was identified in a woman aged 55-70 years with COVID-19, enrolled during active disease. The sample taken for sequencing was peripheral blood.

The CDR3 loop is CASSPTLHFGAFF. CDR3 nucleotide sequence: TGTGCCAGCAGCCCCACTTTGCATTTCGGAGCTTTCTTT. The chain uses TRBV7-2 and TRBJ1-1; D gene unclear. Trimming left V 5 bases short and J 10 bases short, with 17 bases between. The germline gives CDR1 SGHTA, CDR2 FQGNSA. The CDR3 extends over 13 amino acids.